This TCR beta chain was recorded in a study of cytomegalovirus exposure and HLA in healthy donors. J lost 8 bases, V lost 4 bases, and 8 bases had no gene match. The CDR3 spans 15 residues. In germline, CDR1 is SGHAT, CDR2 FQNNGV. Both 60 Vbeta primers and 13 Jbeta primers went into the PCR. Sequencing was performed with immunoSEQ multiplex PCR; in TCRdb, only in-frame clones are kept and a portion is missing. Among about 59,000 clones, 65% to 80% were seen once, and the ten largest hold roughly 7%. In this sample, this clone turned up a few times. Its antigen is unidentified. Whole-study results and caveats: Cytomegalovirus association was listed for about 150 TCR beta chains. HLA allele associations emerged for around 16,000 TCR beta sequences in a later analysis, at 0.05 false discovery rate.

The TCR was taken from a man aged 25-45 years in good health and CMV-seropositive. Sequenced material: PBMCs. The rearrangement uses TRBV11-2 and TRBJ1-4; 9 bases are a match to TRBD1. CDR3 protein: CASSYYRGLEEKLFF. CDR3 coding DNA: TGTGCCAGCAGCTACTACAGGGGGCTGGAGGAAAAACTGTTTTTT.